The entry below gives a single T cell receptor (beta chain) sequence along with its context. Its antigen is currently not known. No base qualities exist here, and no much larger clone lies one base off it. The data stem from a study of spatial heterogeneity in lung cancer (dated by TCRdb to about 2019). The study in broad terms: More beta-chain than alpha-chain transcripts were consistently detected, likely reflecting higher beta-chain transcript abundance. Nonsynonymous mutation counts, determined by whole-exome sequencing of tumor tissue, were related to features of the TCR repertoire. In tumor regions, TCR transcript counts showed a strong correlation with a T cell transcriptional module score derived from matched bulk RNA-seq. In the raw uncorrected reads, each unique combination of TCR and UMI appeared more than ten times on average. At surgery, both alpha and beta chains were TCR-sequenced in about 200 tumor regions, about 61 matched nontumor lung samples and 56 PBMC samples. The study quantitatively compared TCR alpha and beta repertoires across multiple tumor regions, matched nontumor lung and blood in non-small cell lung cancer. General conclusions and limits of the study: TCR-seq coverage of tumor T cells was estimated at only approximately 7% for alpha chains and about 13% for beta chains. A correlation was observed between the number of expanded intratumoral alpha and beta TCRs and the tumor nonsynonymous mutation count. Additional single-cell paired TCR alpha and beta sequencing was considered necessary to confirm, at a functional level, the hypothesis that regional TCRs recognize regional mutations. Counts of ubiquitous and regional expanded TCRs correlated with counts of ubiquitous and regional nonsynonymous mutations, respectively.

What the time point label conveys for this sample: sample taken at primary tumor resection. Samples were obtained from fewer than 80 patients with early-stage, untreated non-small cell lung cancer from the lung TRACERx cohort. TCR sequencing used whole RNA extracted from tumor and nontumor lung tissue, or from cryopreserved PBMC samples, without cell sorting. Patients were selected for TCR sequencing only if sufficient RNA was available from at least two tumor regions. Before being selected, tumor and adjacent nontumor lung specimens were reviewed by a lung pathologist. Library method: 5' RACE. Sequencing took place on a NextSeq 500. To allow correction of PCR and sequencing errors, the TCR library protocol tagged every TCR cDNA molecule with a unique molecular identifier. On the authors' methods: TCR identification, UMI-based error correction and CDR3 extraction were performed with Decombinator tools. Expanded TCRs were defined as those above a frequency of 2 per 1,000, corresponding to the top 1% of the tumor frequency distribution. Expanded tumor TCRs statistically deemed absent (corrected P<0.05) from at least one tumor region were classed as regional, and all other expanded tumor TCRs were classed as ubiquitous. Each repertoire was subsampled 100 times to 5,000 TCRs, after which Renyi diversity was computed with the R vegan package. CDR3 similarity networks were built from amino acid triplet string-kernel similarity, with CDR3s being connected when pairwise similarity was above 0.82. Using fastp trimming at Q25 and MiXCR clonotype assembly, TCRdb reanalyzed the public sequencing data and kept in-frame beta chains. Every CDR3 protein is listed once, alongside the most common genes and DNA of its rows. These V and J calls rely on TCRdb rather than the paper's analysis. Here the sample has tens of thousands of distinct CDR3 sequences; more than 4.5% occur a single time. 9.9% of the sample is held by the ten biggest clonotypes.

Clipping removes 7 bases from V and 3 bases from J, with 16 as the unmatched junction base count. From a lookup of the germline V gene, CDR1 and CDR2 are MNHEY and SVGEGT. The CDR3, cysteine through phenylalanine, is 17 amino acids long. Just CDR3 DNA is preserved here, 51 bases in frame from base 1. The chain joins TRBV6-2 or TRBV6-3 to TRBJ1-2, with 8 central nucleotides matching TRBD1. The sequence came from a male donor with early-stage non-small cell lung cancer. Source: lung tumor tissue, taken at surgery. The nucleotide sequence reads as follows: TGTGCCAGCAAAGCCGGGGACTACAGGGGGAGATACTATGGCTACACCTTC. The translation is CASKAGDYRGRYYGYTF.